This TCR beta chain was retrieved from a study of T cell responses to AZD1222 COVID-19 vaccine. Points from the study as a whole: Within unmutated variant regions lay the reported targets of nearly half of spike-specific TCRs. Seropositive AZD1222 recipients at baseline numbered only five or six. Across the whole spike, CD4 TCRs peaked at regions 160-218 and 743-854. Donors were chiefly white British, with a greater number of females, and clonal diversity was perhaps underestimated.

Germline trimming cut 4 bases from V and 8 bases from J; bases unmatched to any gene: 9. The CDR3 length is 14 residues. The V gene's germline CDR1 is PRHDT and CDR2 FYEKMQ (reference sequence). A word on this clone: Its antigen is unknown.

TCRdb's copy holds only in-frame clones and misses some; the assay was immunoSEQ multiplex PCR. The data contain about 130,000 clones, about 91% of them singletons. The specimen was peripheral blood, collected on day 0 of AZD1222 vaccination. The chain has TRBV13 and TRBJ1-2; 8 positions agree with TRBD1. This clonotype originated in an adult in good health. The CDR3 DNA is TGTGCCAGCAGCTCCCGGACAGGGAGTGACGGCTACACCTTC. Translation: CASSSRTGSDGYTF.